The source of this TCR beta chain is a study of T-cell memory formation after mild COVID-19. Of note for this clonotype: Its antigen is unknown.

TCRdb analysed the 5' RACE reads with MiXCR anew, one entry per CDR3 protein. Among around 500,000 distinct CDR3 sequences, 15% to 20% were seen once, and the ten largest hold roughly an eighth. Study-wide results and limits: There was a balanced CD4/CD8 profile in clones contracting day 15 to 85, and later expanders leaned CD4+. Mostly located in CM and EM were contracting CD4+ clones, with contracting CD8+ clones located in EMRA. Still unconfirmed is whether the second-wave clones peaking on day 37 recognized SARS-CoV-2.

V trimming: 8 bases; J trimming: 1 base; junction bases outside the gene matches: 6. This CDR3 has 15 residues. Germline CDR1 is SNHLY and CDR2 is FYNNEI. Sequencing input: PBMCs or a T cell subset sorted from them (not recorded which). The receptor was isolated from an adult woman who had mild COVID-19 (a few samples of this study predate the infection). Cell type and time point are not known. V usage is TRBV2 and J usage is TRBJ2-2; 8 nucleotides align to TRBD1. CDR3 amino acids: CASYTGTGNTGELFF. The CDR3 nucleotides are TGTGCCAGCTATACCGGGACAGGGAACACCGGGGAGCTGTTTTTT.